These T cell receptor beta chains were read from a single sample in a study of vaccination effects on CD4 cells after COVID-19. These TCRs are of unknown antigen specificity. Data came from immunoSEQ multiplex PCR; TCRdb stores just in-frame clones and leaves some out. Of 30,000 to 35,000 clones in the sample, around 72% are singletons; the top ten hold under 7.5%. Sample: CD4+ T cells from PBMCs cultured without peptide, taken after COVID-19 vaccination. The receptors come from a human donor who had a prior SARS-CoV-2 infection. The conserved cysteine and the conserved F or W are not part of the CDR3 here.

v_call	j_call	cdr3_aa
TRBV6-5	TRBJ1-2	ASRAGTGGHGYT
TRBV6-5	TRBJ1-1	ASRNRDRVNTEAF
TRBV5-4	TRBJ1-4	ASSPTGGGGEKLF
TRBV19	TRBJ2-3	ASSSRRGIGTDTQY
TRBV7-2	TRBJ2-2	ASSKQQGSNANTGELF
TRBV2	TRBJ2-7	ASSEGRLEWYEQY
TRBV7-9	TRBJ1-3	ASSSTGVGNTIY
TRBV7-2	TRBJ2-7	ASSFSAGTEQY
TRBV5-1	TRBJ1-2	ASSPTSGGYGYT
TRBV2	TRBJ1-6	ASVTGGDSPLH
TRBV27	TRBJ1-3	ASRPTGLRNTIY
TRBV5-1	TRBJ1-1	ASSLEGGRNTEAF
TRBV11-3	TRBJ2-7	ASSNRLAGGKIEQY
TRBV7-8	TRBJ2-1	ASGGGSYNEQF
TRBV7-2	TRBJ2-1	ASSTQSGTSDEQF
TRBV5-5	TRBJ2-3	ASSFSRTSTDTQY
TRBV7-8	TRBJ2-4	ASSSHLEVQY
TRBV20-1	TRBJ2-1	SASQGSYNEQF
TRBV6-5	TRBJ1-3	ASSRGQGSNTIY
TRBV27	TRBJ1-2	ASSEGRQVGSCT
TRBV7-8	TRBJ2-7	ASSLEGGGYEQY
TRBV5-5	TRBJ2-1	ASSFISGDNEQF
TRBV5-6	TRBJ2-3	ASSLASGSPDTQY
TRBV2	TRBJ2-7	ASSDPEEEQY
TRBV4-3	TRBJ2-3	ASSARDTDTQY
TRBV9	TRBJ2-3	ASSEYSGRSTDTQY
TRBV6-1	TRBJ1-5	ASSEARLWGYSQPQH
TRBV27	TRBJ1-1	VTGMNTEAF
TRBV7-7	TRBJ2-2	ASRPGGIYGELF
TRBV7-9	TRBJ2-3	ASSQTERRTDTQY
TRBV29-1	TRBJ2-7	SVVGTPEAHEQY
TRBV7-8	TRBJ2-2	ASSLVQGGGTNTGELF
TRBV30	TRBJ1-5	AWSVRSDLSNQPQH
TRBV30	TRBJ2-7	AWSVVAGGDEQY
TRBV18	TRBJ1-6	ASSPNRVENSPLH
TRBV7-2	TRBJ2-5	ASSLSWRPAETQY
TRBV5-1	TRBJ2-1	ASSSGLAGVYNEQF
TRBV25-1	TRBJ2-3	ASTRFSTDTQY
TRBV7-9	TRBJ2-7	ASSKSPDSYYEQY
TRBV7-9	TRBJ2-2	ASFRELAAGELF
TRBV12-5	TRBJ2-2	ASGFRPGLAAPNTNTGELF
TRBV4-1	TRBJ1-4	ASSEAGVRDEKLF
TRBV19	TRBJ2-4	ASSRDRGFAKNIQY
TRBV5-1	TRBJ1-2	ASHPGQGNGYT
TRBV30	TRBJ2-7	AWSQQGREQY
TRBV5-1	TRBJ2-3	ASGGLAGEDTQY
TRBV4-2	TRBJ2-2	ASSLGLAGEAAGELF
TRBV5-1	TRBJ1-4	ASSLAGNRGGEKLF
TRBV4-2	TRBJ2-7	ASSHKLDTTYEQY
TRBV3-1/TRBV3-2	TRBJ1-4	ASSQDRQGREKLF
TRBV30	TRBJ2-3	AWSITDTQY
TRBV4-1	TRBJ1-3	ASSHDRGTGNTIY